This is a list of T cell receptor beta chains from one sample in a study of shared clonotypes between healthy human individuals. The data were produced by immunoSEQ multiplex PCR, yet TCRdb's version contains in-frame clones alone and is incomplete. The repertoire holds fewer than 550,000 clones, with roughly 85% as singletons. The sample was PBMCs. Every receptor here comes from a woman between 35 and 50 years old in good health. Some clones in this sample may be carry-over from other donors' samples. Each CDR3 is given with its conserved first and last residue. The order of the fields is clone size, D gene, J gene, V gene, CDR3 protein, CDR3 DNA. The D gene is left open where the match is weak. For some rows the clone size is stated as once, few or many, or as a class when expanded; others skip it.

abundance: -; d_gene: TRBD1; j_gene: TRBJ2-1; v_gene: TRBV5-1; CDR3aa: CASSIQGQSGYNEQFF; CDR3nt: TGCGCCAGCAGCATACAGGGACAGTCGGGCTACAATGAGCAGTTCTTC
abundance: -; d_gene: -; j_gene: TRBJ2-7; v_gene: TRBV14; CDR3aa: CASSQTGHGYEQYF; CDR3nt: TGTGCCAGCAGCCAAACAGGGCACGGGTACGAGCAGTACTTC
abundance: -; d_gene: -; j_gene: TRBJ2-2; v_gene: TRBV4-2; CDR3aa: CASSPRGEAGELFF; CDR3nt: TGTGCCAGCAGCCCCAGGGGAGAAGCCGGGGAGCTGTTTTTT
abundance: -; d_gene: -; j_gene: TRBJ2-1; v_gene: TRBV5-1; CDR3aa: CASSFRGVNEQFF; CDR3nt: TGCGCCAGCAGCTTTAGAGGGGTGAATGAGCAGTTCTTC
abundance: -; d_gene: -; j_gene: TRBJ1-1; v_gene: TRBV27; CDR3aa: CASSSTDNTEAFF; CDR3nt: TGTGCCAGCAGTTCCACCGACAACACTGAAGCTTTCTTT
abundance: -; d_gene: -; j_gene: TRBJ2-1; v_gene: TRBV7-9; CDR3aa: CASSSRNLRDHNEQFF; CDR3nt: TGTGCCAGCAGCTCCCGAAATCTCAGGGATCACAATGAGCAGTTCTTC
abundance: -; d_gene: -; j_gene: TRBJ2-1; v_gene: TRBV10-3; CDR3aa: CATRDRVTGRQNSYNEQFF; CDR3nt: TGTGCCACCCGGGATCGGGTGACGGGACGGCAGAACTCCTACAATGAGCAGTTCTTC
abundance: few; d_gene: -; j_gene: TRBJ1-2; v_gene: TRBV5-1; CDR3aa: CASSPDGYQGYTF; CDR3nt: TGCGCCAGCAGCCCGGACGGCTATCAAGGCTACACCTTC
abundance: once; d_gene: -; j_gene: TRBJ2-2; v_gene: TRBV5-1; CDR3aa: CASSLAYRPPGELFF; CDR3nt: TGCGCCAGCAGCTTGGCTTACAGGCCCCCCGGGGAGCTGTTTTTT
abundance: -; d_gene: TRBD1; j_gene: TRBJ2-5; v_gene: TRBV6-6; CDR3aa: CASSRQGQETQYF; CDR3nt: TGTGCCAGCAGTCGACAGGGACAAGAGACCCAGTACTTC
abundance: -; d_gene: -; j_gene: TRBJ1-5; v_gene: TRBV28; CDR3aa: CASSLFGGKQPQHF; CDR3nt: TGTGCCAGCAGTTTATTTGGGGGTAAACAGCCCCAGCATTTT
abundance: -; d_gene: TRBD2; j_gene: TRBJ2-3; v_gene: TRBV11-2; CDR3aa: CASSLGGSRNGDTQYF; CDR3nt: TGTGCCAGCAGCTTAGGCGGGAGTAGGAATGGAGATACGCAGTATTTT
abundance: -; d_gene: -; j_gene: TRBJ2-7; v_gene: TRBV6-5; CDR3aa: CASRRSYEQYF; CDR3nt: TGTGCCAGCAGGCGGTCCTACGAGCAGTACTTC
abundance: -; d_gene: -; j_gene: TRBJ2-7; v_gene: TRBV9; CDR3aa: CASSVGALGANEQYF; CDR3nt: TGTGCCAGCAGCGTAGGGGCCCTCGGGGCCAACGAGCAGTACTTC
abundance: -; d_gene: TRBD1; j_gene: TRBJ1-6; v_gene: TRBV5-1; CDR3aa: CASSLSPGGDNSPLHF; CDR3nt: TGCGCCAGCAGCTTGAGCCCAGGGGGCGATAATTCACCCCTCCACTTT
abundance: -; d_gene: -; j_gene: TRBJ2-1; v_gene: TRBV11-1; CDR3aa: CASSMSGYNEQFF; CDR3nt: TGTGCCAGCAGTATGTCAGGCTACAATGAGCAGTTCTTC
abundance: -; d_gene: TRBD2; j_gene: TRBJ2-1; v_gene: TRBV9; CDR3aa: CASSVASGSNEQFF; CDR3nt: TGTGCCAGCAGCGTAGCTAGCGGGAGCAATGAGCAGTTCTTC
abundance: -; d_gene: -; j_gene: TRBJ2-3; v_gene: TRBV28; CDR3aa: CASSFAGGATDTQYF; CDR3nt: TGTGCCAGCAGTTTCGCGGGTGGGGCGACAGATACGCAGTATTTT
abundance: -; d_gene: TRBD1; j_gene: TRBJ2-5; v_gene: TRBV4-1; CDR3aa: CASSQRQGAGETQYF; CDR3nt: TGCGCCAGCAGCCAGAGGCAGGGGGCGGGGGAGACCCAGTACTTC